Sequencing of this T cell receptor (beta chain) was carried out in a study of blood T cell repertoires in COVID-19. Study-wide background: Donors in the United States, Italy and Spain gave samples during acute or convalescent COVID-19. T cells, B-cell-depleted T cells, or PBMCs supplied cDNA or gDNA.

Trimming took off 5 bases at V and 4 bases at J, with 18 bases between the two ends. Germline-derived CDR1 and CDR2 are KGHDR and SFDVKD. The CDR3 has 16 amino acids. Per the original methods: The assay estimated nucleated cells by amplifying reference gene primers. The method was immunoSEQ multiplex PCR; TCRdb's version includes in-frame clones alone and lacks a portion of them. For V, J and clone size, that table is used; D and trimming come from the DNA. The table includes 150,000 or so clones, around 79% detected once. The sequence came from an elderly man with acute or convalescent COVID-19. The sequenced sample was peripheral blood. The rearrangement links TRBV24-1 to TRBJ2-3; D is possibly TRBD1 (6 bases). The CDR3 DNA reads as TGTGCCACCAGTGGGGGGCTGGGTGGGAGAGCAGATACGCAGTATTTT. This codes for CATSGGLGGRADTQYF.